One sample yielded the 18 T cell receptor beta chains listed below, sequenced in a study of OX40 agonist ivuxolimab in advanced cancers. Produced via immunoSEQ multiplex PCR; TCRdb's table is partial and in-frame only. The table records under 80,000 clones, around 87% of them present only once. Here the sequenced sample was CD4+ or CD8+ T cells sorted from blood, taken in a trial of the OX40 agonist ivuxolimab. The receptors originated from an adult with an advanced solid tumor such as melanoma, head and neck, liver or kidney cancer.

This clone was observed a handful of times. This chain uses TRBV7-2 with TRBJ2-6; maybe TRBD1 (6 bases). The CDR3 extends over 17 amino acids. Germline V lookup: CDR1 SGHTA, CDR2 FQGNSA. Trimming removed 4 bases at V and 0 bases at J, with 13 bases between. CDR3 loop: CASSSGASISGANVLTF. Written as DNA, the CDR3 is TGTGCCAGCAGCTCAGGGGCTTCGATCTCTGGGGCCAACGTCCTGACTTTC. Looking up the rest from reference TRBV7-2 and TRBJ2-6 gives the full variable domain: GAGVSQSPSNKVTEKGKDVELRCDPISGHTALYWYRQSLGQGLEFLIYFQGNSAPDKSGLPSDRFSAERTGGSVSTLTIQRTQQEDSAVYLCASSSGASISGANVLTFGAGSRLTVL.

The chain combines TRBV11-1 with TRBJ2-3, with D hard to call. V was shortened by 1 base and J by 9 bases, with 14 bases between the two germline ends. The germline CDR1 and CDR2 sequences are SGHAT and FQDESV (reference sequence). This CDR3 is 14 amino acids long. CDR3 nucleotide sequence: TGTGCCAGCAGCTTAGTAATGGGCTCCAAAACGCAGTATTTT. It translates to CASSLVMGSKTQYF.

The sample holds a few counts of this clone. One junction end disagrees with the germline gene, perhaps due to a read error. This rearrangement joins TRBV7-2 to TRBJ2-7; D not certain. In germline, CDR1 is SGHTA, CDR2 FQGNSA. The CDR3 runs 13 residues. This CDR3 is CASSQVPGYEQYF. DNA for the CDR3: TGCGCCAGCAGCCAAGTCCCCGGCTACGAGCAGTACTTC.

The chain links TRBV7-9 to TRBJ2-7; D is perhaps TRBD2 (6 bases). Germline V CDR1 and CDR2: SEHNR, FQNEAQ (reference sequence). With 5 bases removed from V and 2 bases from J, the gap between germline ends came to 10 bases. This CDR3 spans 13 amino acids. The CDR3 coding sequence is TGTGCCAGCAGCAACTCGGGGGCCTACGAGCAGTACTTC. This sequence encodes CASSNSGAYEQYF.

Here the CDR3 DNA reads TGTGCCAGCAGCTTAGGCCAAGAGACCCAGTACTTC. Protein product: CASSLGQETQYF. The rearrangement links TRBV13 to TRBJ2-5; D gene uncertain. CDR1 is PRHDT and CDR2 is FYEKMQ in the germline V gene (reference sequence). This CDR3 has 12 amino acids. V shed 0 bases and J shed 1 base, with 0 bases lying between them.

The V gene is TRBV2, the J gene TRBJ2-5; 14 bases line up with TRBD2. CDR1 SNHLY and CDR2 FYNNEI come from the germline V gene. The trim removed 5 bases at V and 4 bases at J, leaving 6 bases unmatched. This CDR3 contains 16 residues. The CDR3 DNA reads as TGTGCCAGCAGTCCCCGACTAGCGGGGGGGGGAGAGACCCAGTACTTC. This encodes CASSPRLAGGGETQYF.

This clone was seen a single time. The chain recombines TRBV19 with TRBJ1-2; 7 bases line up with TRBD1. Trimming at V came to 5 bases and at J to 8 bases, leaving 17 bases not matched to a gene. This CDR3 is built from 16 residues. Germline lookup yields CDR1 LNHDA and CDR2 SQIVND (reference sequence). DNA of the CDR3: TGTGCCAGTAGTGAAGCCCCCGACAGGGCGCGGTTAGGCTACACCTTC. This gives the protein CASSEAPDRARLGYTF.

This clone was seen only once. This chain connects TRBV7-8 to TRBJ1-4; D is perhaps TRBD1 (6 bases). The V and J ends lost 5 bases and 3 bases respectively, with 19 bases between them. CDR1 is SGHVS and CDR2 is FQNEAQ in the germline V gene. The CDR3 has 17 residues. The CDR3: CASSPRAGGAANEKLFF. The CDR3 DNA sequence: TGTGCCAGCAGCCCCCGGGCGGGGGGCGCGGCTAATGAAAAACTGTTTTTT.

The CDR3 region is CASSLARTENTGELFF. The CDR3, as DNA: TGTGCCAGCAGCTTAGCCCGGACAGAGAACACCGGGGAGCTGTTTTTT. This chain connects TRBV7-9 to TRBJ2-2; TRBD1 is a possible D gene (6 bases). Trimming shortened V by 0 bases and J by 1 base, and 9 bases separated the two germline ends. CDR3 length: 16 amino acids. Germline-derived CDR1 and CDR2 are SEHNR and FQNEAQ (reference sequence).

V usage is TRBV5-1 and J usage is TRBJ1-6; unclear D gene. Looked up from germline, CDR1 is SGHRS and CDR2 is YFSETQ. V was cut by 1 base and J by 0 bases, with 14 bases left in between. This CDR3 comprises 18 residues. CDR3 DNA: TGCGCCAGCAGCTTGTTTGGGGTCCGAGGCTCCTATAATTCACCCCTCCACTTT. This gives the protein CASSLFGVRGSYNSPLHF.

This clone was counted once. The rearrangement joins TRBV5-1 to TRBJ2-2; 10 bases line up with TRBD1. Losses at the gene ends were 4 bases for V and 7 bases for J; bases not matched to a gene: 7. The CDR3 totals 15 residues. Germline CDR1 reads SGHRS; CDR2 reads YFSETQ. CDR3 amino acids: CASSPDRGHGGELFF. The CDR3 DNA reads TGCGCCAGCAGCCCTGACAGGGGGCATGGCGGGGAGCTGTTTTTT.

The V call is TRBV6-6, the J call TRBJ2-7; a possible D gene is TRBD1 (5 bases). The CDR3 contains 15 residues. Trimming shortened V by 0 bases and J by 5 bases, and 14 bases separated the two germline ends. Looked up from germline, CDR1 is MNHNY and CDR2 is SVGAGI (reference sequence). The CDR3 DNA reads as TGTGCCAGCAGTTACTCGAAGGTCAGGGTCGACGAGCAGTACTTC. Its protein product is CASSYSKVRVDEQYF.

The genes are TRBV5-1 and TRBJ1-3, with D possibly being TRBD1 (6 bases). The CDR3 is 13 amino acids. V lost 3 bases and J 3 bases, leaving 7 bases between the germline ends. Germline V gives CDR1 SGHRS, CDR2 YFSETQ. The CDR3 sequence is CASSSDSGNTIYF. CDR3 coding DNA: TGCGCCAGCAGCTCGGACAGTGGAAACACCATATATTTT. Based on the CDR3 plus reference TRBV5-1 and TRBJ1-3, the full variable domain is KAGVTQTPRYLIKTRGQQVTLSCSPISGHRSVSWYQQTPGQGLQFLFEYFSETQRNKGNFPGRFSGRQFSNSRSEMNVSTLELGDSALYLCASSSDSGNTIYFGEGSWLTVV.

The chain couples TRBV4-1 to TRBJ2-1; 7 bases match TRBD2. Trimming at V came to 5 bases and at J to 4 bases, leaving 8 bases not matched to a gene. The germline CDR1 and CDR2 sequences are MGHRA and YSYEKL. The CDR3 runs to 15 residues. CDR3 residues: CASSSTSSPYNEQFF. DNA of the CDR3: TGCGCCAGCAGCTCGACTAGCTCGCCTTACAATGAGCAGTTCTTC.

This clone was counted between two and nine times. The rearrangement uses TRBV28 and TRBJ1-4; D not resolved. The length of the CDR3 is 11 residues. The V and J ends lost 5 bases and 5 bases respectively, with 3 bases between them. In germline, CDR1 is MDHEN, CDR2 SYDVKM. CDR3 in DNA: TGTGCCAGCAGTCAGAATGAAAAACTGTTTTTT. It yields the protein CASSQNEKLFF. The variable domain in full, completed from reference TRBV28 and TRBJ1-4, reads DVKVTQSSRYLVKRTGEKVFLECVQDMDHENMFWYRQDPGLGLRLIYFSYDVKMKEKGDIPEGYSVSREKKERFSLILESASTNQTSMYLCASSQNEKLFFGSGTQLSVL.

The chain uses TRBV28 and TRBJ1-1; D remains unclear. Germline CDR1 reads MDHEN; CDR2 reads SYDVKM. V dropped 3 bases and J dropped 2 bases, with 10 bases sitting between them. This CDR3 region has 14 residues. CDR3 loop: CASSFADFNTEAFF. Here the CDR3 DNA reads TGTGCCAGCAGTTTCGCAGATTTCAACACTGAAGCTTTCTTT.

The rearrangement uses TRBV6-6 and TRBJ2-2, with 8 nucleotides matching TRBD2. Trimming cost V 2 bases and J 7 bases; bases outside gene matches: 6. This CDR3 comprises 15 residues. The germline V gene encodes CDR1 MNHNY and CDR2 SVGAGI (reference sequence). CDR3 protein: CASSYVSGNIGELFF. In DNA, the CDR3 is TGTGCCAGCAGTTACGTTAGCGGGAATATCGGGGAGCTGTTTTTT.

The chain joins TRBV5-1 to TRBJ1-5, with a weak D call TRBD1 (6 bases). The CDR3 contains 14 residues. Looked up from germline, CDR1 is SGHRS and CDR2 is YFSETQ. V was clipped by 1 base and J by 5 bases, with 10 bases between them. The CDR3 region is CASSLSNRDQPQHF. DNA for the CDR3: TGCGCCAGCAGCTTGTCGAACAGGGATCAGCCCCAGCATTTT. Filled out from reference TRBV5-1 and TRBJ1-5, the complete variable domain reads KAGVTQTPRYLIKTRGQQVTLSCSPISGHRSVSWYQQTPGQGLQFLFEYFSETQRNKGNFPGRFSGRQFSNSRSEMNVSTLELGDSALYLCASSLSNRDQPQHFGDGTRLSIL.